The entry that follows covers one T cell receptor beta chain sequence. The RNA, about 0.45 to 1 ug, was put through reverse transcription using random hexamers. TCRdb fed the immunoSEQ multiplex PCR reads into MiXCR, producing one record per CDR3 protein. The sample carries some 250,000 distinct CDR3 sequences, less than 96% recorded once. The sample originates from a study of CD8 T cells in Susac syndrome. With 5 bases removed from V and 1 base from J, the gap between germline ends came to 17 bases. Germline CDR1 MNHNS, CDR2 SASEGT. This CDR3 comprises 16 residues. Sequenced material: CD4+ T cells from PBMCs. The source is a human donor with Susac syndrome. The V and J genes are TRBV6-1 and TRBJ1-2; perhaps TRBD1 as D (5 bases). CDR3 in amino acids: CASSPDRMPINYGYTF. CDR3 sequence (DNA): TGTGCCAGCAGTCCCGACAGAATGCCTATTAACTATGGCTACACCTTC.